This is a list of T cell receptor beta chains from one sample in a study of T cells in Graves' hyperthyroidism and ophthalmopathy. One entry per CDR3 protein results from TCRdb running MiXCR on the multiplex PCR reads. The table records fewer than 700,000 distinct CDR3 sequences, about a sixth of them present only once. The sequencing sample was made of blood. The receptors stem from a woman aged 18-29 years with Graves' ophthalmopathy. Each CDR3 is given with its conserved first and last residue. The D gene is left open where the match is weak. For some rows the clone size is stated as once, few or many, or as a class when expanded; others skip it.

TRBD1,TRBJ1-1,TRBV28,18,many,TGTGCCAGCAGTTCATTTCAGTGGACAGGGGCTGGAGGCACTGAAGCTTTCTTT,CASSSFQWTGAGGTEAFF
NA,TRBJ1-1,TRBV3-1,14,many,TGTGCCAGCAGCCAAGATCCGATGGACACTGAAGCTTTCTTT,CASSQDPMDTEAFF
NA,TRBJ1-2,TRBV28,13,many,TGTGCCAGCAGCCCTTCCATAAACTATGGCTACACCTTC,CASSPSINYGYTF
TRBD1,TRBJ2-1,TRBV5-8,16,many,TGTGCCAGCAGCTTGGCGGACAGGGGATCCTACAATGAGCAGTTCTTC,CASSLADRGSYNEQFF
TRBD1,TRBJ2-7,TRBV29-1,13,NA,TGCAGCGTGGATACGGACAGGGGCTACGAGCAGTACTTC,CSVDTDRGYEQYF
TRBD1,TRBJ1-6,TRBV20-1,16,many,TGCAGTGCTAGTCCCGGGACAGGGGCGTATAATTCACCCCTCCACTTT,CSASPGTGAYNSPLHF
NA,TRBJ2-1,TRBV7-9,16,many,TGTGCCAGCACCCCAGGGGGGGGGACTTCCTACAATGAGCAGTTCTTC,CASTPGGGTSYNEQFF
TRBD1,TRBJ2-1,TRBV27,15,many,TGTGCCAGCAGCAAGACAGGGGCGTCCTACAATGAGCAGTTCTTC,CASSKTGASYNEQFF
NA,TRBJ1-2,TRBV10-3,13,many,TGTGCCATCAGTGAAGGGGCAGGGGAGGGCTACACCTTC,CAISEGAGEGYTF
NA,TRBJ2-3,TRBV30,10,many,TGTGCCTGGAGTGTAGGAACGCAGTATTTT,CAWSVGTQYF
TRBD2,TRBJ2-1,TRBV20-1,14,NA,TGCAGTGCTAGTAGTAGCGGGGCTTACAATGAGCAGTTCTTC,CSASSSGAYNEQFF
TRBD2,TRBJ2-1,TRBV27,17,few,TGTGCCAGCAGTTCCCTTCTAGCGGGAGGGGTCCACAATGAGCAGTTCTTC,CASSSLLAGGVHNEQFF
NA,TRBJ2-3,TRBV20-1,14,many,TGCAGTGCTAGAGACTACAGGGACACAGATACGCAGTATTTT,CSARDYRDTDTQYF
TRBD2,TRBJ2-7,TRBV18,14,many,TGTGCCAGCTCGACCGGGAGGGAATCCTACGAGCAGTACTTC,CASSTGRESYEQYF
NA,TRBJ1-2,TRBV5-8,14,few,TGTTCGCGTCAGTGGGGGGGCGCCGGGAGTGGCTACACCTTC,CSRQWGGAGSGYTF
TRBD2,TRBJ2-1,TRBV5-6,15,NA,TGTGCCAGCAGCACCGGACTAGCGGCCGGTAGTGAGCAGTTCTTC,CASSTGLAAGSEQFF